These T cell receptor beta chains were read from a single sample in a study of blood T cell repertoires in COVID-19. Generated by immunoSEQ multiplex PCR, the TCRdb table keeps only in-frame clones and is missing some. The top ten clones hold 7.5% to 10% of a sample with fewer than 200,000 clones, 70% to 90% of them seen once. The sample consisted of peripheral blood. These receptors originate from an elderly woman with acute or convalescent COVID-19. Both conserved end residues are part of each CDR3. The D gene is left open where the match is weak. Not all rows give a size; the values are once, few, many and, for expanded clones, a class.

NA,TRBV7-9,TRBJ1-4,NA,CASSSLPGEKLFF,TGTGCCAGCAGTTCTCTACCGGGAGAAAAACTGTTTTTT
NA,TRBV7-2,TRBJ2-5,TRBD1,CASSEDRYQETQYF,TGTGCCAGCAGCGAGGACAGGTACCAAGAGACCCAGTACTTC
NA,TRBV18,TRBJ1-6,NA,CASSPEGSPLHF,TGTGCCAGCTCACCAGAGGGTTCACCCCTCCACTTT
NA,TRBV7-9,TRBJ2-5,NA,CASSSHSGLETQYF,TGTGCCAGCAGCTCGCACAGCGGGTTGGAGACCCAGTACTTC
NA,TRBV19,TRBJ1-2,NA,CASSIRRGLGYGYTF,TGTGCCAGTAGTATTCGGCGGGGACTGGGCTATGGCTACACCTTC
NA,TRBV7-9,TRBJ2-6,TRBD1,CASSSRQGLSSGANVLTF,TGTGCCAGCAGCTCCCGACAGGGGTTGAGCTCTGGGGCCAACGTCCTGACTTTC
NA,TRBV6-5,TRBJ1-1,NA,CASRPQGNTEAFF,TGTGCCAGCAGGCCTCAGGGAAACACTGAAGCTTTCTTT
NA,TRBV19,TRBJ2-1,NA,CASRGRIGRVSYNEQFF,TGTGCCAGTAGGGGGAGGATAGGTCGGGTTTCCTACAATGAGCAGTTCTTC
NA,TRBV3-1/TRBV3-2,TRBJ1-3,TRBD1,CASSQPGTGSGNTIYF,TGTGCCAGCAGCCAACCCGGGACAGGCTCTGGAAACACCATATATTTT
NA,TRBV7-2,TRBJ1-5,TRBD1,CASSLQDRVGNQPQHF,TGTGCCAGCAGCTTGCAGGACAGGGTCGGGAATCAGCCCCAGCATTTT
NA,TRBV27,TRBJ2-7,NA,CASSLGGHEQYF,TGTGCCAGCAGTTTAGGGGGCCACGAGCAGTACTTC
once,TRBV9,TRBJ1-4,TRBD1,CASSAGTGEFGEKLFF,TGTGCCAGCAGCGCGGGGACAGGGGAGTTTGGAGAAAAACTGTTTTTT
NA,TRBV14,TRBJ1-6,NA,CASSPLGNSPLHF,TGTGCCAGCAGCCCCCTCGGGAACTCACCCCTCCACTTT
NA,TRBV19,TRBJ2-5,TRBD1,CASSYRGSWETQYF,TGTGCCAGTAGTTACAGGGGGTCCTGGGAGACCCAGTACTTC
NA,TRBV7-9,TRBJ1-1,NA,CASSLAGVEAFF,TGTGCCAGCAGCTTAGCGGGAGTCGAAGCTTTCTTT
NA,TRBV4-1,TRBJ2-7,NA,CASSPPGGLPYEQYF,TGCGCCAGCAGCCCCCCGGGGGGCCTCCCCTACGAGCAGTACTTC
NA,TRBV9,TRBJ2-3,TRBD2,CASRSLAGATDTQYF,TGTGCCAGCAGATCTCTAGCGGGGGCCACAGATACGCAGTATTTT
NA,TRBV10-3,TRBJ1-1,NA,CAISTVGNTEAFF,TGTGCCATCAGTACAGTCGGGAACACTGAAGCTTTCTTT
NA,TRBV7-2,TRBJ2-1,TRBD2,CASSLDSGGGSSYNEQFF,TGTGCCAGCAGCTTAGATAGCGGGGGGGGAAGCTCCTACAATGAGCAGTTCTTC
NA,TRBV15,TRBJ1-6,TRBD1,CATSPRDRNNSPLHF,TGTGCCACCAGCCCGCGGGACAGGAATAATTCACCCCTCCACTTT
NA,TRBV5-4,TRBJ2-3,NA,CASSLPTGEMTDTQYF,TGTGCCAGCAGCTTGCCAACGGGAGAAATGACAGATACGCAGTATTTT
NA,TRBV29-1,TRBJ2-1,TRBD1,CSVSTGGDEQFF,TGCAGCGTGTCGACAGGGGGCGATGAGCAGTTCTTC
NA,TRBV24-1,TRBJ1-1,TRBD1,CATSDPRDSFLMNTEAFF,TGTGCCACCAGTGACCCCAGGGACAGCTTCTTGATGAACACTGAAGCTTTCTTT
NA,TRBV7-2,TRBJ1-1,NA,CASSPQTGLNTEAFF,TGTGCCAGCAGCCCGCAGACAGGTTTGAACACTGAAGCTTTCTTT
once,TRBV2,TRBJ2-7,NA,CASRGDSYEQYF,TGTGCCAGCAGGGGCGACAGCTACGAGCAGTACTTC
NA,TRBV10-1,TRBJ1-2,NA,CANRGVTNTF,TGCGCCAATCGGGGGGTAACGAACACCTTC
NA,TRBV9,TRBJ2-1,TRBD2,CASSAYSLAGPDNEQFF,TGTGCCAGCAGCGCCTACTCACTAGCGGGGCCCGACAATGAGCAGTTCTTC
once,TRBV14,TRBJ2-7,TRBD1,CASSQGQGSGTYEQYF,TGTGCCAGCAGCCAGGGACAGGGGTCGGGGACCTACGAGCAGTACTTC
NA,TRBV19,TRBJ1-3,TRBD1,CASKGGPRGFSGNTIYF,TGTGCCAGTAAAGGAGGGCCCAGGGGGTTCTCTGGAAACACCATATATTTT
NA,TRBV24-1,TRBJ2-3,NA,CATEAALRTSTDTQYF,TGTGCCACCGAGGCAGCCCTTAGGACTAGCACAGATACGCAGTATTTT
NA,TRBV2,TRBJ1-1,TRBD1,CASMGTGVTMNTEAFF,TGTGCCAGCATGGGGACAGGGGTTACAATGAACACTGAAGCTTTCTTT